One and the same sample provided the 31 T cell receptor beta chains below, sequenced in a study of CD8 T cells in ankylosing spondylitis. TCRdb analysed the 5' RACE reads with MiXCR anew, one entry per CDR3 protein. The sample carries 340,000 or so distinct CDR3 sequences, roughly 14% recorded once. The source material was blood, either unsorted or a sorted T cell fraction (not recorded which). The receptors come from a male donor with ankylosing spondylitis or in good health (not recorded which).

Ten or more counts support this clonotype. V is TRBV12-3 or TRBV12-4 and J is TRBJ2-3; D is perhaps TRBD2 (6 bases). This CDR3 region has 14 residues. Trimming stripped 6 bases from V and 6 bases from J, with 16 bases between. The CDR3 spells CASSPRGGMDTQYF. DNA for the CDR3: TGTGCCAGCAGCCCCCGTGGAGGGATGGATACGCAGTATTTT.

The sample holds a few counts of this clonotype. This rearrangement joins TRBV3-1 to TRBJ2-2; no definite D call. Germline CDR1 is LGHDT and CDR2 is YNNKEL (reference sequence). The CDR3 contains 15 residues. V lost 0 bases, J lost 7 bases, and 12 bases lay in between. CDR3 loop: CASSQDRASLGELFF. CDR3 bases: TGTGCCAGCAGCCAAGATCGGGCCAGCCTCGGGGAGCTGTTTTTT.

The chain is built from TRBV20-1 and TRBJ2-3; 9 positions match TRBD2. V shed 0 bases and J 6 bases; nucleotides not matched to a gene: 16. This CDR3 has 18 residues. CDR1 is DFQATT, CDR2 SNEGSKA, per germline (reference sequence). The CDR3 is CSARDQGKAGGPRDTQYF. For the CDR3, the DNA is TGCAGTGCTAGAGATCAAGGCAAGGCGGGAGGGCCCCGCGATACGCAGTATTTT.

This clonotype has just a few counts. V is TRBV12-3 or TRBV12-4 and J is TRBJ1-2; D is unresolved. CDR3 length: 13 amino acids. Trimming removed 2 bases at V and 3 bases at J, with 7 bases between. The CDR3 region has the DNA TGTGCCAGCAGTTTAAGCAGTGACTATGGCTACACCTTC. It codes for CASSLSSDYGYTF.

The chain uses TRBV12-3 or TRBV12-4 and TRBJ2-5; no clear D. This CDR3 is 11 amino acids long. V lost 4 bases and J lost 4, with 4 bases in between. The CDR3 sequence is CASSSTETQYF. CDR3 in DNA: TGTGCCAGCAGTTCGACAGAGACCCAGTACTTC.

This clonotype was counted many times. CDR3 in amino acids: CASSLSGNQPQHF. CDR3 sequence (DNA): TGTGCCAGCAGTTTATCTGGCAATCAGCCCCAGCATTTT. The rearrangement links TRBV5-5 to TRBJ1-5, with D hard to call. The CDR3 spans 13 residues. Deletions cut 5 bases from V and 2 bases from J, with 8 bases between. Germline V CDR1 and CDR2: SGHKS, YYEKEE (reference sequence).

The CDR3 sequence: CASSAPSVPGNIQYF. The DNA for the CDR3 is TGTGCCAGCTCAGCCCCTAGCGTACCAGGAAACATTCAGTACTTC. This rearrangement joins TRBV18 to TRBJ2-4; perhaps TRBD2 as D (6 bases). V was shortened by 5 bases and J by 6 bases, with 17 bases between the two germline ends. The CDR3 runs 15 residues. From germline, CDR1 is KGHSH and CDR2 LQKENI.

Comment on this clonotype: Germline is not matched at one junction end, which may reflect a read error. This rearrangement joins TRBV12-3 or TRBV12-4 to TRBJ1-1; the D gene is possibly TRBD1 (6 bases). CDR3 length: 11 amino acids. In DNA, the CDR3 is TGTGCCAGCAGCCACTTGTGGGGGCCCACCTTT. It yields the protein CASSHLWGPTF.

CDR3 protein: CASSTTLHYGYTF. The CDR3 DNA follows: TGTGCCAGCAGCACGACCCTACACTATGGCTACACCTTC. The genes are TRBV3-1 and TRBJ1-2; D remains ambiguous. Germline CDR1 reads LGHDT; CDR2 reads YNNKEL (reference sequence). The CDR3 runs to 13 residues. V lost 5 bases and J 3 bases, leaving 10 bases between the germline ends.

In this sample, this clonotype turned up a few times. The chain carries TRBV10-2 and TRBJ1-6, with no clear D. V was shortened by 6 bases and J by 8 bases, with 17 bases between the two germline ends. The CDR3 loop spans 15 amino acids. In germline, CDR1 is WSHSY, CDR2 SAAADI. The CDR3 loop reads CASSRPDATDSPLHF. The CDR3 bases are TGCGCCAGCAGCAGACCGGACGCGACGGATTCACCCCTCCACTTT.

This clonotype was seen more than once but under ten times. This sequence joins TRBV6-1 and TRBJ2-7; 7 bases agree with TRBD1. The CDR3 is made up of 13 amino acids. The ends lost 4 bases at V and 7 bases at J; junction bases unmatched: 7. CDR1 and CDR2 (germline): MNHNS, SASEGT. This chain's CDR3 is CASSGQGLREQYF. As DNA, the CDR3 is TGTGCCAGCAGTGGACAGGGTCTCCGAGAGCAGTACTTC.

In its sample, this clonotype was seen a few times. The genes are TRBV12-3 or TRBV12-4 and TRBJ1-5; possibly TRBD1 for D (5 bases). The CDR3 has 16 residues. Between the trimmed V and J ends, which lost 0 bases and 2 bases, there was a span of 11 bases. The CDR3 nucleotides are TGTGCCAGCAGTTTAGCGCCGGGGGAGGGCAATCAGCCCCAGCATTTT. Protein sequence: CASSLAPGEGNQPQHF.

At least ten counts were recorded for this clonotype. The chain combines TRBV7-2 with TRBJ1-2; TRBD1 matches 7 bases. Germline CDR1 and CDR2: SGHTA and FQGNSA. This CDR3 region has 13 residues. Unmatched junction bases numbered 4, after V lost 3 bases and J lost 6 bases. The CDR3 region is CASSLNRGNGYTF. CDR3 in DNA: TGTGCCAGCAGCTTGAACAGGGGCAATGGCTACACCTTC.

This clonotype was seen a few times. The chain joins TRBV18 to TRBJ2-7; D is possibly TRBD1 or TRBD2 (5 bases each). Trimming left V 3 bases short and J 0 bases short, with 12 bases between. This CDR3 contains 15 residues. Looked up from germline, CDR1 is KGHSH and CDR2 is LQKENI. The CDR3 DNA follows: TGTGCCAGCTCACCGGTTGGGGACGGCTCCTACGAGCAGTACTTC. It encodes CASSPVGDGSYEQYF.

This rearrangement joins TRBV3-1 to TRBJ1-2; no firm D call. Germline V lookup: CDR1 LGHDT, CDR2 YNNKEL (reference sequence). The length of the CDR3 is 13 residues. V lost 2 bases to trimming and J lost 4 bases, with 8 bases between them. The CDR3 reads CASSQSLIYGYTF. Here the CDR3 DNA reads TGTGCCAGCAGCCAATCCCTTATCTATGGCTACACCTTC. The full variable domain, completed using reference TRBV3-1 and TRBJ1-2, is DTAVSQTPKYLVTQMGNDKSIKCEQNLGHDTMYWYKQDSKKFLKIMFSYNNKELIINETVPNRFSPKSPDKAHLNLHINSLELGDSAVYFCASSQSLIYGYTFGSGTRLTVV.

This clonotype came up a few times. The V and J genes are TRBV12-3 or TRBV12-4 and TRBJ1-5; a possible D gene is TRBD1 (5 bases). The CDR3 sequence is 15 residues long. V shed 5 bases and J shed 4 bases, with 15 bases lying between them. The CDR3 spells CASSTGGGGNQPQHF. CDR3 DNA sequence: TGTGCCAGCAGTACCGGCGGGGGTGGGAATCAGCCCCAGCATTTT.

V and J are TRBV15 and TRBJ2-7; perhaps D is TRBD1 or TRBD2 (5 bases each). The CDR3 is 14 residues long. V dropped 1 base and J dropped 5 bases, with 12 bases sitting between them. Per the germline V gene, CDR1 is LNHNV and CDR2 is YYDKDF (reference sequence). The CDR3 loop is CATSRAARENEQYF. CDR3 DNA sequence: TGTGCCACCAGCAGAGCGGCCAGGGAGAACGAGCAGTACTTC.

V usage is TRBV5-1 and J usage is TRBJ2-7; D perhaps matches TRBD1 (8 bases). The CDR3 sequence is 16 residues long. CDR1 is SGHRS and CDR2 is YFSETQ in the germline V gene. The ends were cut back, 4 bases at V and 5 bases at J, with 22 bases in the middle. The CDR3 sequence is CASSPWTGREFDEQYF. CDR3 coding DNA: TGCGCCAGCAGCCCATGGACAGGGCGGGAGTTCGACGAGCAGTACTTC.

The chain recombines TRBV5-1 with TRBJ2-2; 7 nucleotides agree with TRBD1. V gave up 7 bases and J gave up 2 bases; unmatched junction bases: 8. The length of the CDR3 is 15 residues. Germline CDR1 is SGHRS and CDR2 is YFSETQ. CDR3 DNA sequence: TGCGCCAGCGCATCCGGGACAGTAAACACCGGGGAGCTGTTTTTT. This sequence encodes CASASGTVNTGELFF.

The chain uses TRBV3-1 and TRBJ2-3, with 10 bases matching TRBD2. There are 16 residues in the CDR3. CDR1 LGHDT and CDR2 YNNKEL come from the germline V gene (reference sequence). V gave up 7 bases and J gave up 4 bases; unmatched junction bases: 11. The CDR3 DNA reads as TGTGCCAGCAACCGACTGAGCGGGGGGGCTTCAGATACGCAGTATTTT. Its protein is CASNRLSGGASDTQYF.

The CDR3 nucleotides are TGTGCCAGCAGTGAGACCTTAGCGGGAGGGCCAGGCGAGCAGTACTTC. This codes for CASSETLAGGPGEQYF. This chain uses TRBV2 with TRBJ2-7, with 11 bases fitting TRBD2. Germline lookup yields CDR1 SNHLY and CDR2 FYNNEI. V shed 3 bases, J shed 6 bases, and the junction held 10 bases outside the gene matches. The CDR3 loop spans 16 amino acids.

This clonotype came up a few times. The chain is built from TRBV12-3 or TRBV12-4 and TRBJ2-1; D not certain. The germline V and J ends were trimmed by 5 bases and 15 bases, with 17 bases remaining between them. This CDR3 has 12 residues. As DNA, the CDR3 is TGTGCCAGCAGTGCCTTCATGGGCCTGGGGTTCTTC. Its translation is CASSAFMGLGFF.

CDR3 sequence (DNA): TGCGCCAGCAGCTCGCGACAGGGGGGTTTAGGGACCCAGTACTTC. As protein: CASSSRQGGLGTQYF. This chain links TRBV5-1 with TRBJ2-5; TRBD1 matches at 9 bases. Germline trimming cut 3 bases from V and 7 bases from J; bases unmatched to any gene: 10. This CDR3 is 15 amino acids long. CDR1 and CDR2 (germline): SGHRS, YFSETQ. Drawing the rest from reference TRBV5-1 and TRBJ2-5, the complete variable domain is KAGVTQTPRYLIKTRGQQVTLSCSPISGHRSVSWYQQTPGQGLQFLFEYFSETQRNKGNFPGRFSGRQFSNSRSEMNVSTLELGDSALYLCASSSRQGGLGTQYFGPGTRLLVL.

This clonotype has a count of ten or more. This chain connects TRBV12-3 or TRBV12-4 to TRBJ1-1, with 9 bases that match TRBD1. The J segment lost 3 bases and the V segment lost 4 bases, leaving 3 bases of the junction unmatched. The CDR3 has 14 amino acids. Here the CDR3 reads CASSYRGLYTEAFF. CDR3 coding DNA: TGTGCCAGCAGTTACAGGGGGCTGTACACTGAAGCTTTCTTT.

CDR3 sequence reads: CASSLAGGYDEQFF. CDR3 nucleotides: TGTGCCAGCAGTCTAGCGGGAGGATACGATGAGCAGTTCTTC. The chain links TRBV3-1 to TRBJ2-1; the match to TRBD2 covers 11 bases. Looked up from germline, CDR1 is LGHDT and CDR2 is YNNKEL (reference sequence). The V gene end was trimmed by 6 bases and the J gene end by 8 bases; junction bases not matched to a gene: 6. CDR3 length equals 14 residues.

Many counts were recorded for this clonotype. The chain carries TRBV11-2 and TRBJ2-7; 8 positions match TRBD2. The CDR3 sequence is 14 residues long. Germline lookup yields CDR1 SGHAT and CDR2 FQNNGV. Trimming cost V 0 bases and J 2 bases; bases outside gene matches: 0. This CDR3 reads CASSLEAGAYEQYF. The CDR3 nucleotides are TGTGCCAGCAGCTTAGAAGCGGGGGCCTACGAGCAGTACTTC.

This clonotype was seen at least ten times. This chain connects TRBV5-1 to TRBJ1-1; D might be TRBD1 (5 bases). This CDR3 is built from 14 residues. Looked up from germline, CDR1 is SGHRS and CDR2 is YFSETQ. Between the trimmed V and J ends, which lost 2 bases and 2 bases, there was a span of 10 bases. This CDR3 is CASSFGRGNTEAFF. As DNA, the CDR3 is TGCGCCAGCAGCTTTGGGAGGGGAAACACTGAAGCTTTCTTT.

The chain links TRBV12-3 or TRBV12-4 to TRBJ1-1; TRBD1 is a possible D gene (5 bases). Trimming pared 2 bases from V and 0 bases from J, leaving 13 bases between. CDR3 size: 16 residues. The CDR3 here is CASSLSRDPLNTEAFF. Here the CDR3 DNA reads TGTGCCAGCAGTTTAAGTAGGGACCCCTTGAACACTGAAGCTTTCTTT.

The J gene is TRBJ2-3, the V gene TRBV27; 12 bases line up with TRBD2. V lost 7 bases and J lost 9; bases outside the gene matches: 20. This CDR3 has 18 residues. In germline, CDR1 is MNHEY, CDR2 SMNVEV (reference sequence). CDR3 region: CASTPGAGLAGRGGTQYF. CDR3 sequence (DNA): TGTGCCAGCACCCCTGGGGCGGGACTAGCGGGCAGAGGAGGAACGCAGTATTTT.

This clonotype turned up a few times. The V and J genes are TRBV20-1 and TRBJ2-2, with 7 bases matching TRBD1. The CDR3 is made up of 13 amino acids. Germline loops: CDR1 DFQATT, CDR2 SNEGSKA (reference sequence). J was trimmed by 4 bases and V by 5 bases; bases with no gene match: 4. The CDR3 protein is CSASRTGTGELFF. CDR3 DNA sequence: TGCAGTGCTTCTAGGACAGGCACCGGGGAGCTGTTTTTT.

This clonotype was detected ten times or more. The chain employs TRBV20-1 and TRBJ2-2, with D hard to call. V dropped 2 bases and J dropped 2 bases, with 6 bases sitting between them. Per the germline V gene, CDR1 is DFQATT and CDR2 is SNEGSKA (reference sequence). This CDR3 is 13 amino acids long. The CDR3, as DNA: TGCAGTGCTAGAAAGGGAAACACCGGGGAGCTGTTTTTT. Protein product: CSARKGNTGELFF.